This TCR beta chain was sequenced for a study of blood T cells in healthy people across ages. Study results and limitations: PBMCs that were unsorted prevented a conclusive naive versus antigen-experienced comparison.

This clonotype came up a few times. The antigen is undetermined. A J-beta primer mix and a sample-barcoded 5' primer were used in a second PCR of about 7 to 12 cycles. TCRdb reanalysed the 5' RACE reads using MiXCR and keeps one entry per CDR3 protein. In the table there are hundreds of thousands of distinct CDR3 sequences, approximately 43% of which are singletons. Trimming left V 6 bases short and J 7 bases short, with 19 bases between. This CDR3 contains 15 residues. The specimen sequenced was blood. This TCR came from a woman aged 60-70 years in good health. This chain connects TRBV12-3 or TRBV12-4 to TRBJ1-5, with D perhaps TRBD1 (6 bases). The CDR3 region is CASSWTVGGKQPQHF. CDR3 in DNA: TGTGCCAGCAGCTGGACAGTGGGTGGGAAGCAGCCCCAGCATTTT.